The clone carrying this T cell receptor beta chain was seen a single time. Trimming stripped 1 base from V and 0 bases from J, with 16 bases between. The CDR3 runs to 18 residues. Germline V gene sequence: CDR1 SGHAT, CDR2 FQNNGV. The sample belongs to a study of blood T cell repertoires in COVID-19. On the study more broadly: COVID-19 samples collected from the United States, Italy and Spain covered acute and convalescent phases. From T cells, B-cell-depleted T cells, or PBMCs came the material, which was cDNA or gDNA.

While infection was still active, Seattle patients were enrolled and then followed longitudinally. As handled by the study authors: Amplifying reference gene primers gave estimates of nucleated cell counts. Sequencing used immunoSEQ multiplex PCR; TCRdb keeps in-frame clones, though not all of them. V and J calls and clone size are as listed in that table; D and trimming were resolved from the DNA. Of around 260,000 clones in the sample, around nine tenths were seen once. This TCR derives from a woman aged 60-75 years with COVID-19, enrolled during active disease. Sequencing was performed on peripheral blood. V is TRBV11-2 and J is TRBJ2-1, with D maybe TRBD1 (6 bases). The CDR3 region is CASSLGTVTRGSYNEQFF. DNA for the CDR3: TGTGCCAGCAGCTTAGGGACAGTGACGAGAGGCTCCTACAATGAGCAGTTCTTC.